The 21 T cell receptor beta chains presented below share a single source sample, sequenced in a study of T cells after yellow fever vaccination. TCRdb reprocessed the 5' RACE reads via MiXCR and lists one record per CDR3 protein. This table has around 310,000 distinct CDR3 sequences, 3% to 4.5% appearing once. This sample comprised PBMCs, obtained 5 days after the yellow fever booster vaccination. These receptors were collected from a man younger than 35 who received the YFV17D yellow fever vaccine.

The sample holds a few counts of this clonotype. The chain recombines TRBV7-2 with TRBJ1-2, with D hard to call. The CDR3 has 13 residues. The germline V gene encodes CDR1 SGHTA and CDR2 FQGNSA. Trimming stripped 5 bases from V and 4 bases from J, with 11 bases between. CDR3 sequence: CASSAVVTYGYTF. For the CDR3, the DNA is TGTGCCAGCAGCGCCGTTGTGACCTATGGCTACACCTTC.

This clonotype was seen at least ten times. The chain joins TRBV5-5 to TRBJ2-2; TRBD1 or TRBD2 may be the D gene (5 bases each). Germline loops: CDR1 SGHKS, CDR2 YYEKEE (reference sequence). V lost 4 bases and J 0 bases, leaving 13 bases between the germline ends. The CDR3 totals 16 residues. CDR3 coding DNA: TGTGCCAGCAGCCAGCCGACGGGACCGAACACCGGGGAGCTGTTTTTT. Encoded protein: CASSQPTGPNTGELFF.

In this sample, this clonotype turned up a few times. V usage is TRBV2 and J usage is TRBJ2-3; TRBD2 matches 7 bases. The CDR3 has 13 residues. V lost 7 bases and J lost 3; bases outside the gene matches: 4. CDR1 SNHLY and CDR2 FYNNEI come from the germline V gene. In DNA form, the CDR3 reads TGTGCCAGCAAGGCTAGCGGAACAGATACGCAGTATTTT. It translates to CASKASGTDTQYF.

A few counts support this clonotype. The rearrangement links TRBV12-3 or TRBV12-4 to TRBJ2-5, with a weak D call TRBD1 (7 bases). The CDR3 totals 13 residues. Trimming removed 7 bases from V and 2 bases from J, with 11 bases in between. The CDR3 coding sequence is TGTGCCAGCACTCAGGGGGGTCAAGAGACCCAGTACTTC. It codes for CASTQGGQETQYF.

This rearrangement joins TRBV7-2 to TRBJ2-3; 11 nucleotides line up with TRBD2. Trimming removed 5 bases from V and 0 bases from J; junction bases left unmatched: 13. Germline CDR1 and CDR2: SGHTA and FQGNSA. The CDR3 contains 19 residues. The CDR3 region is CASSPRAASGGTSTDTQYF. The DNA of the CDR3 is TGTGCCAGCAGCCCGCGTGCGGCTAGCGGGGGGACTAGCACAGATACGCAGTATTTT.

This clonotype was seen a handful of times. This chain joins TRBV11-2 and TRBJ1-5; D unclear. Trimming took off 1 base at V and 9 bases at J, with 13 bases between the two ends. The CDR3 is 14 residues long. CDR1 and CDR2 (germline): SGHAT, FQNNGV. This CDR3 is CASSLAPKGRPQHF. The CDR3 region has the DNA TGTGCCAGCAGCTTAGCCCCGAAAGGGAGGCCCCAGCATTTT.

The CDR3, as DNA: TGCGCCAGCAGCTTAACAGAGGATGGCTACACCTTC. It codes for CASSLTEDGYTF. The V and J genes are TRBV5-1 and TRBJ1-2; D gene uncertain. CDR3 length: 12 residues. V lost 2 bases and J lost 6, with 8 bases in between. The V gene's germline CDR1 is SGHRS and CDR2 YFSETQ.

This clonotype was observed many times. This rearrangement joins TRBV29-1 to TRBJ2-3; the match to TRBD1 covers 7 bases. Germline V lookup: CDR1 SQVTM, CDR2 ANQGSEA. The junction had 6 bases not matched to a gene; V was cut back by 7 bases and J by 2 bases. The CDR3 is 13 amino acids. CDR3 protein: CSALGTDTDTQYF. CDR3 DNA sequence: TGCAGCGCCCTTGGGACAGACACAGATACGCAGTATTTT.

V and J are TRBV7-2 and TRBJ1-3, with 10 bases identical to TRBD1. This CDR3 spans 17 amino acids. Germline lookup yields CDR1 SGHTA and CDR2 FQGNSA. V shed 6 bases, J shed 0 bases, and the junction held 8 bases outside the gene matches. The CDR3 nucleotides read TGTGCCAGCAGGGGTGGGGACAGGGGCTACTCTGGAAACACCATATATTTT. Residues: CASRGGDRGYSGNTIYF.

In its sample, this clonotype was seen many times. In DNA form, the CDR3 reads TGTGCCACCAGTGCTAGCGGGGAGTACTACGAGCAGTACTTC. Translated, it gives CATSASGEYYEQYF. The V gene is TRBV15, the J gene TRBJ2-7, with TRBD2 identical over 9 bases. CDR1 is LNHNV, CDR2 YYDKDF, per germline (reference sequence). The CDR3 extends over 14 amino acids. The trim removed 6 bases at V and 3 bases at J, leaving 6 bases unmatched.

V usage is TRBV5-1 and J usage is TRBJ2-1; D is perhaps TRBD1 or TRBD2 (5 bases each). The germline V and J ends were trimmed by 0 bases and 5 bases, with 12 bases remaining between them. In germline, CDR1 is SGHRS, CDR2 YFSETQ. This CDR3 comprises 15 residues. The CDR3 is CASSLGGTGDNEQFF. CDR3 nucleotide sequence: TGCGCCAGCAGCTTGGGGGGGACGGGCGACAATGAGCAGTTCTTC.

In its sample, this clonotype was seen a few times. The rearrangement uses TRBV7-2 and TRBJ2-5; D remains ambiguous. V gave up 5 bases and J gave up 1 base, with 11 bases separating them. Germline-derived CDR1 and CDR2 are SGHTA and FQGNSA. The CDR3 contains 14 residues. The CDR3 reads CASSPKAIQETQYF. CDR3 bases: TGTGCCAGCAGCCCGAAGGCAATCCAAGAGACCCAGTACTTC.

This clonotype turned up a few times. The chain recombines TRBV7-2 with TRBJ2-6, with 11 bases that match TRBD1. Germline V lookup: CDR1 SGHTA, CDR2 FQGNSA. This CDR3 has 18 amino acids. V shed 3 bases, J shed 1 base, and the junction held 5 bases outside the gene matches. CDR3 amino acids: CASSFSGTGGSGANVLTF. CDR3 sequence (DNA): TGTGCCAGCAGCTTCTCAGGGACAGGGGGATCTGGGGCCAACGTCCTGACTTTC.

This clonotype was counted a few times. The rearrangement links TRBV19 to TRBJ1-1, with D possibly TRBD1 on 5 matching bases. Germline V lookup: CDR1 LNHDA, CDR2 SQIVND (reference sequence). The CDR3 is 15 amino acids. V lost 4 bases and J lost 5, with 17 bases in between. CDR3 residues: CASSRDWGPATEAFF. CDR3 nucleotides: TGTGCCAGTAGTAGGGACTGGGGTCCTGCGACTGAAGCTTTCTTT.

The chain links TRBV29-1 to TRBJ2-3; D is undetermined. There are 16 residues in the CDR3. Germline lookup yields CDR1 SQVTM and CDR2 ANQGSEA. V was clipped by 4 bases and J by 1 base, with 18 bases between them. Here the CDR3 DNA reads TGCAGCGTTGTGAGTTCGGGCACTGGAGGCACAGATACGCAGTATTTT. This translates into CSVVSSGTGGTDTQYF.

The rearrangement links TRBV30 to TRBJ1-1; a possible D gene is TRBD1 (6 bases). The CDR3 totals 12 residues. Germline lookup yields CDR1 GTSNPN and CDR2 SVGIG (reference sequence). Trimming shortened V by 0 bases and J by 11 bases, and 13 bases separated the two germline ends. The chain's CDR3 is CAWSVQGKVAFF. For the CDR3, the DNA is TGTGCCTGGAGTGTTCAGGGGAAGGTGGCTTTCTTT.

The rearrangement joins TRBV7-9 to TRBJ2-3; 9 bases match TRBD2. The CDR3 is made up of 15 amino acids. V trimming: 5 bases; J trimming: 6 bases; junction bases outside the gene matches: 9. CDR1 SEHNR and CDR2 FQNEAQ come from the germline V gene (reference sequence). CDR3 region: CASSPAKAGGDTQYF. The CDR3 DNA reads TGTGCCAGCAGCCCCGCGAAGGCGGGGGGGGATACGCAGTATTTT.

This clonotype showed up just a few times. CDR3 amino acids: CATLSNTEAFF. In DNA, the CDR3 is TGTGCCACCCTTTCTAACACTGAAGCTTTCTTT. V gene TRBV6-6 combines with J gene TRBJ1-1, with D unresolved. Between the trimmed V and J ends, which lost 10 bases and 2 bases, there was a span of 8 bases. This CDR3 has 11 amino acids. CDR1 MNHNY and CDR2 SVGAGI come from the germline V gene (reference sequence).

This clonotype was observed at least ten times. The chain employs TRBV7-2 and TRBJ1-6; D gene uncertain. The V gene's germline CDR1 is SGHTA and CDR2 FQGNSA. The length of the CDR3 is 18 residues. Trimming cost V 0 bases and J 10 bases, with 22 bases left between them. As DNA, the CDR3 is TGTGCCAGCAGCTTAGCGGCTTACGGTATTGAGCGAAACTCACCCCTCCACTTT. Translation: CASSLAAYGIERNSPLHF.

This clonotype came up many times. The chain carries TRBV5-1 and TRBJ2-7, with 15 bases matching TRBD2. V was pared by 3 bases and J by 4 bases, with 2 bases of the junction left unmatched. This CDR3 comprises 15 residues. From germline, CDR1 is SGHRS and CDR2 YFSETQ. The CDR3 loop is CASSWTSGGAYEQYF. CDR3 coding DNA: TGCGCCAGCAGCTGGACTAGCGGGGGGGCATACGAGCAGTACTTC. The full variable domain, rest sourced from reference TRBV5-1 and TRBJ2-7, is KAGVTQTPRYLIKTRGQQVTLSCSPISGHRSVSWYQQTPGQGLQFLFEYFSETQRNKGNFPGRFSGRQFSNSRSEMNVSTLELGDSALYLCASSWTSGGAYEQYFGPGTRLTVT.

The rearrangement links TRBV5-6 to TRBJ2-3, with D perhaps matching TRBD2 (5 bases). V lost 2 bases and J lost 8, with 9 bases in between. The CDR3 sequence is 12 residues long. The V gene's germline CDR1 is SGHDT and CDR2 YYEEEE. CDR3 amino acids: CASSFRDGTQYF. CDR3 DNA sequence: TGTGCCAGCAGCTTTCGGGATGGTACGCAGTATTTT. The full variable domain, completed using reference TRBV5-6 and TRBJ2-3, is DAGVTQSPTHLIKTRGQQVTLRCSPKSGHDTVSWYQQALGQGPQFIFQYYEEEERQRGNFPDRFSGHQFPNYSSELNVNALLLGDSALYLCASSFRDGTQYFGPGTRLTVL.